This entry describes one T cell receptor beta chain. Its antigen is unidentified. This entry is derived from a study of immune evolution from preneoplasia to lung adenocarcinoma. Study-level findings and limits: Compared with EGFR-mutant or double wild-type lesions, KRAS-mutant nodules were more clonal.

Only in-frame clones appear in the TCRdb table, and some are missing; sequencing was by immunoSEQ multiplex PCR. The sample holds approximately 9,600 clones; around 80% are singletons and the top ten take approximately 6.6%. Nucleic acids came from premalignant or tumor cells enriched by macro-dissection. Germline V gene sequence: CDR1 SNHLY, CDR2 FYNNEI. Trimming cost V 8 bases and J 12 bases; bases outside gene matches: 16. CDR3 length: 13 residues. The chain combines TRBV2 with TRBJ2-7, with 7 bases fitting TRBD1. The sequenced sample was FFPE lung adenocarcinoma in situ tissue. This TCR was sampled from a person aged 60-80 years with lung adenocarcinoma. The CDR3 region has the DNA TGTGCCAGCCGCACAGGGGCCGCCAGCCCTGGGTACTTC. Translation: CASRTGAASPGYF.